Sequencing of this T cell receptor (beta chain) was carried out in a study of T cells in Graves' hyperthyroidism and ophthalmopathy. The CDR3 extends over 17 amino acids. Germline V gives CDR1 MGHRA, CDR2 YSYEKL. V was clipped by 1 base and J by 1 base; unmatched bases: 8. Using RNA transcripts as the source, TCR beta CDR3 regions were amplified. During a first-round RT-PCR of the TCR CDR3, the HTBI primer set was used. TCRdb re-called the multiplex PCR reads with MiXCR, one entry per CDR3 protein. The sample consists of about 580,000 distinct CDR3 sequences, roughly 50% of them appearing once. The genes are TRBV4-1 and TRBJ2-7, with 9 bases lining up with TRBD1. Material: peripheral blood or thyroid tissue (not recorded which). This receptor was obtained from a woman aged 18-29 years with Graves' hyperthyroidism. DNA for the CDR3: TGCGCCAGCAGCCAAGTGCCGGGACAGGGAGGTTCCTACGAGCAGTACTTC. Amino acids: CASSQVPGQGGSYEQYF.